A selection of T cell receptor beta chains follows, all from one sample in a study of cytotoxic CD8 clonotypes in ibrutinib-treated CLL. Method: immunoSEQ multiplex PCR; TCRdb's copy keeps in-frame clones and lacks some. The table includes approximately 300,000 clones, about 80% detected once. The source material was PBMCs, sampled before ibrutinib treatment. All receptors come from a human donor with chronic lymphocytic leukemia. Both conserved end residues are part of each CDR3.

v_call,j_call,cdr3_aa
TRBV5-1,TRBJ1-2,CASRPDGDYGYTF
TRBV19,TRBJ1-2,CASSSGQFNYGYTF
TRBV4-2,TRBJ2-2,CASMGNLGGTGELFF
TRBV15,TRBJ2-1,CATSRGDSFDEQFF
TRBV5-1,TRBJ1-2,CASSLDGDYGYTF
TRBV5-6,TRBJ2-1,CASSTAGTGKQFF
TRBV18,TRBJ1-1,CASSPNTNTEAFF
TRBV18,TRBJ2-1,CASSALGEQFF
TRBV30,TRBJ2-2,CAWSWIAGDGELFF
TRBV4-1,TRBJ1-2,CASSQFANTGGYGYTF
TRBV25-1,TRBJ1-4,CASSAANEKLFF
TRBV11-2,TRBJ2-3,CASSLDRGWDTQYF
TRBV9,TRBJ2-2,CASSVVWGQGGELFF
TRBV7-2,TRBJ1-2,CASTTTRVDNYGYTF
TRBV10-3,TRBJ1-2,CAISQNGEGYGYTF
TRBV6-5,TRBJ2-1,CASGAGGTEQFF
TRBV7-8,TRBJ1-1,CASSLSAHEAFF
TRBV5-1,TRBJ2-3,CASSLDQNADTQYF
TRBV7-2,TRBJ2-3,CASSLGSSGSPDTQYF
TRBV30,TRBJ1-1,CAWRARGNTEAFF
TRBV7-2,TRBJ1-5,CASSFGTMGNQPQHF
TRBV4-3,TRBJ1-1,CASSQDRAETEAFF
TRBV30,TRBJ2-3,CAWSTEAGRGTDTQYF
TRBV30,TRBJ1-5,CAWSVDRGPPGGNQPQHF
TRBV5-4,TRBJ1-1,CASSADRGSFTEAFF
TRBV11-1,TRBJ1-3,CASSVDRLGGNTIYF
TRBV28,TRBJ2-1,CASSSVAGVGEQFF
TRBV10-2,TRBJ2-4,CASSESLALAAKNIQYF
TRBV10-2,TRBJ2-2,CASSESTDRGAGELFF
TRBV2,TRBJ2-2,CASSVGGGTGELFF
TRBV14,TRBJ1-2,CASSQTGTKGGGYTF
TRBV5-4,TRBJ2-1,CASSAMTRGDYNEQFF
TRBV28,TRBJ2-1,CASSWTGTDSYNEQFF
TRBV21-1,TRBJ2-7,CASSPQDETGVRYEQYF
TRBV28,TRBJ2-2,CASSSRLELPSNTGELFF
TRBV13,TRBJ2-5,CASKIDRGLAGGSETQYF
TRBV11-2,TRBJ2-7,CASSLDRVPDEQYF
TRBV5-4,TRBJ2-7,CASSQGLVYEQYF
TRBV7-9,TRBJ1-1,CASSLSRPNDLFIKQAFF
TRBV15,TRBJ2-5,CATSRDLATKETQYF
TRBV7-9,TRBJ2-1,CASSSGGLAHFNEQFF
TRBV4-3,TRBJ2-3,CASSHEDRGGTDTQYF
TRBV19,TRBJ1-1,CASSIDHGQRNTEAFF
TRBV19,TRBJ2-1,CASSSGRWNEQFF
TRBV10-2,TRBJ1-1,CARDAGGGIKGYTEAFF
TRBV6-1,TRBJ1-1,CASSEALRPEAFF
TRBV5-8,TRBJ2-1,CASSLFVNNEQFF
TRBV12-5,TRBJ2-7,CASGPGTSIYEQYF
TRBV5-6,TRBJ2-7,CASSLEYEQYF
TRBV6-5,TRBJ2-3,CASSPRTSTDTQYF
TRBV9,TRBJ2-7,CASSVGDSTFYEQYF
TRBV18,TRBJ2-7,CASSRTSGSYEQYF
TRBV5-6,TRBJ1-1,CASSKDPAANTEAFF
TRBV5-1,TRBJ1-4,CASSLSGGGLIATNEKLFF
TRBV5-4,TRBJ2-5,CASSLNPTGRRETQYF
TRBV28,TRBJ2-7,CASSLYPGDYEQYF
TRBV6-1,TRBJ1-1,CASSEGPQSTEAFF